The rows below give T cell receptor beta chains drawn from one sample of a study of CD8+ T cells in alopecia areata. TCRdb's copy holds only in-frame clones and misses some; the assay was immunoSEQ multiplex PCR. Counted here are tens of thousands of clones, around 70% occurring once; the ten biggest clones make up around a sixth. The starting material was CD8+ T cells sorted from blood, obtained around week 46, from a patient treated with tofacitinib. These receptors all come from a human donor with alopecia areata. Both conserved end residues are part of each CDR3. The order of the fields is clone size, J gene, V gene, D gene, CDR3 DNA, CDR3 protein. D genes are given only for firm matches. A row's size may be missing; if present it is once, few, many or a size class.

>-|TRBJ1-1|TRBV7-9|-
TGTGCCAGCAGCTTAAATAAGCCGTTGGCTTTCTTT
CASSLNKPLAFF
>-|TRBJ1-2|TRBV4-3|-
TGCGCCAGCAGCCAAGATTTGTCGAACTATGGCTACACCTTC
CASSQDLSNYGYTF
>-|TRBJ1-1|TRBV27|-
TGTGCCAGCAGTTTGGGGCCCAATCTGAACACTGAAGCTTTCTTT
CASSLGPNLNTEAFF
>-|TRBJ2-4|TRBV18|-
TGTGCCAGCTCACCCCCGGGGCAGATTAGTGACATTCAGTACTTC
CASSPPGQISDIQYF
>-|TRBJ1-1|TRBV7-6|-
TGTGCCAGCAGCTCGGGAGGTGGCGCTGAAGCTTTCTTT
CASSSGGGAEAFF
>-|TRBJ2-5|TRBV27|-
TGTGCCAGCAGTTTATCCTCGGGGGAGGAGACCCAGTACTTC
CASSLSSGEETQYF
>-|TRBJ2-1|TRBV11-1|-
TGTGCCAGCAGCTTAGCCCCAGAGGACGAGCAGTTCTTC
CASSLAPEDEQFF
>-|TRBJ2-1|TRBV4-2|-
TGTGCCAGCAGCCAAGATAGCCTTAGCGATGAGCAGTTCTTC
CASSQDSLSDEQFF
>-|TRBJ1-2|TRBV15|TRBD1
TGTGCCACCGGCCGGGACAGGAGCTATGGCTACACCTTC
CATGRDRSYGYTF
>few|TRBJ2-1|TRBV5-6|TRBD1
TGTGCCAGCAGCTTTGGGACAGTCAATGAGCAGTTCTTC
CASSFGTVNEQFF
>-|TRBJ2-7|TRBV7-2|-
TGTGCCAGCAGCATCCGGCAGCCCTACGAGCAGTACTTC
CASSIRQPYEQYF
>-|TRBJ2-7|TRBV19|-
TGTGCCAGTAGCCCAGGATACGAGCAGTACTTC
CASSPGYEQYF
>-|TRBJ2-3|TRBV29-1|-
TGCAGCGTTGATTCAAAGTGGGGGACAGATACGCAGTATTTT
CSVDSKWGTDTQYF
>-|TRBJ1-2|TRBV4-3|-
TGCGCCAGCAGCCGGACACGGACAGACTATGGCTACACCTTC
CASSRTRTDYGYTF
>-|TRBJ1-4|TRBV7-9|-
TGTGCCAGCAGCTTAGTTCCCGAAAAACTGTTTTTT
CASSLVPEKLFF
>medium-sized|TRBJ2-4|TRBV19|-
TGTGCCAGTAGTATAGACCTTAGGGGAGCCAAAAACATTCAGTACTTC
CASSIDLRGAKNIQYF
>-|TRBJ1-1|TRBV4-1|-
TGCGCCAGCAGCCACAGAACCCCTCGAGAAGCTTTCTTT
CASSHRTPREAFF
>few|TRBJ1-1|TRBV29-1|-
TGCAGCGTCCTACCCCCGGGGTCCCGGGCTGAAGCTTTCTTT
CSVLPPGSRAEAFF
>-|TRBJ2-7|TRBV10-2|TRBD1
TGCGCCAGCAGGGGGGACAGAACCTACGAGCAGTACTTC
CASRGDRTYEQYF
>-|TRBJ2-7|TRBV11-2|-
TGTGCCAGCAGCTTAGAAGCCCAGGGAAGCTACGAGCAGTACTTC
CASSLEAQGSYEQYF
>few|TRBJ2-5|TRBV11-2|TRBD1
TGTGCCAGCAGCTCAGGACAGGGGTGGGAGACCCAGTACTTC
CASSSGQGWETQYF
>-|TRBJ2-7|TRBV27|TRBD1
TGTGCCAGCAGCTACAGGGGTCCCTACGAGCAGTACTTC
CASSYRGPYEQYF
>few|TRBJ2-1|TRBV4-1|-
TGCGCCAGCAGCCCCCGGGGGACGGATTCCTACAATGAGCAGTTCTTC
CASSPRGTDSYNEQFF
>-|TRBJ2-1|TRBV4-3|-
TGCGCCAGCAGCCAAGACGGGTTCGCCAGCTCCTACAATGAGCAGTTCTTC
CASSQDGFASSYNEQFF
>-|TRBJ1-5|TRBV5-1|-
TGCGCCAGCAGCATTGACAGTTCCAGCAATCAGCCCCAGCATTTT
CASSIDSSSNQPQHF
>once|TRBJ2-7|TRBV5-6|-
TGTGCCAGCAGCTTGGAGTGGTCGAGCGCCTCCTACGAGCAGTACTTC
CASSLEWSSASYEQYF
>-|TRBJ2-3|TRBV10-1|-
TGCGCCAGCAGTACCGGGGGGCCAGATACGCAGTATTTT
CASSTGGPDTQYF
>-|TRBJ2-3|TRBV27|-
TGTGCCAGCAGTCCCTTAGGGATTCTAACGCAGTATTTT
CASSPLGILTQYF
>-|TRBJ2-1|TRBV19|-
TGTGCCAGTAGTTTAGAGCAGTTCTTC
CASSLEQFF
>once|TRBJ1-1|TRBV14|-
TGTGCCAGCAGCCAAGATGGGGAGGGTCTGAACACTGAAGCTTTCTTT
CASSQDGEGLNTEAFF
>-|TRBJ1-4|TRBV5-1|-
TGCGCCAGCAGCTCCGAATGGCTCGGAGAAAAACTGTTTTTT
CASSSEWLGEKLFF
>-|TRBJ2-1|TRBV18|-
TGTGCCAGCTCAGCCGGGACACCGAATGAGCAGTTCTTC
CASSAGTPNEQFF
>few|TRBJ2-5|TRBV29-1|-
TGCAGCGCCGATGGTTCTCAAGTGTTTCCCGAAAGCGGGCTGGAGACCCAGTACTTC
CSADGSQVFPESGLETQYF
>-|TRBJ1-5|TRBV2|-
TGTGCCGGGGGAGCGGCAGGACAGCCCCAGCATTTT
CAGGAAGQPQHF
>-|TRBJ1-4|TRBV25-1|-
TGTGCCAGCAGCTCGGGTGGCAGGCCTCCCTTTTTT
CASSSGGRPPFF
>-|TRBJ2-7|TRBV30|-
TGTGCCTGGAGTGTCACCTACGAGCAGTACTTC
CAWSVTYEQYF
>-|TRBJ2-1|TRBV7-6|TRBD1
TGTGCCAGCAGCTTAAGGGACAGCAACAATGAGCAGTTCTTC
CASSLRDSNNEQFF
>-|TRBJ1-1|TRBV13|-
TGTGCCAGCAGCTTATCGGTGAACACTGAAGCTTTCTTT
CASSLSVNTEAFF
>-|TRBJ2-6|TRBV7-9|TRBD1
TGTGCCAGCAGCTTAAGCCCCGGGACAGAAAACTCTGGGGCCAACGTCCTGACTTTC
CASSLSPGTENSGANVLTF
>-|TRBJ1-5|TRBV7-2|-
TGTGCCAGCAGCTTAGGGGTCCGAAATCAGCCCCAGCATTTT
CASSLGVRNQPQHF
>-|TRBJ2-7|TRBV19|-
TGTGCCAGTAGTGGATCCTACGAGCAGTACTTC
CASSGSYEQYF
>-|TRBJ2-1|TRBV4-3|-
TGCGCCAGCAGCCAATACCTTAACAATGAGCAGTTCTTC
CASSQYLNNEQFF
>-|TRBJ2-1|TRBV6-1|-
TGTGCCAGCAGTGAAAGGGGGTACCGGGACTTAGGAGGCGGTGAGCAGTTCTTC
CASSERGYRDLGGGEQFF
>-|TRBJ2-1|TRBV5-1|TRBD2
TGCGCCAGTCAGCCCGGGGGGTTCTTCAATGAGCAGTTCTTC
CASQPGGFFNEQFF
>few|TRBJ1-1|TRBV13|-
TGTGCCAGCAGCTTAGCGGCCAGGCGCACTGAAGCTTTCTTT
CASSLAARRTEAFF
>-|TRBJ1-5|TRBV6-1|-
TGTGCCAGCAGTGACTCGACAGAAAATCAGCCCCAGCATTTT
CASSDSTENQPQHF